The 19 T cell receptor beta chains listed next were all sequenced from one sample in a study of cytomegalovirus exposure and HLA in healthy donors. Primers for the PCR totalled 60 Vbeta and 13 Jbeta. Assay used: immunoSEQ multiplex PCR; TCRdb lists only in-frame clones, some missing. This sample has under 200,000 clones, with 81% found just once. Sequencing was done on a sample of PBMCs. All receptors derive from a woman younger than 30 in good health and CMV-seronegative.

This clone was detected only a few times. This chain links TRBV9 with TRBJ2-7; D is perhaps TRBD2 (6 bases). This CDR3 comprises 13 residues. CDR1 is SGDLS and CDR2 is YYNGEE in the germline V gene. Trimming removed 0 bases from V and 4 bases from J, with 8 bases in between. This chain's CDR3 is CASSVGGDYEQYF. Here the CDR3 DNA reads TGTGCCAGCAGCGTAGGGGGGGATTACGAGCAGTACTTC.

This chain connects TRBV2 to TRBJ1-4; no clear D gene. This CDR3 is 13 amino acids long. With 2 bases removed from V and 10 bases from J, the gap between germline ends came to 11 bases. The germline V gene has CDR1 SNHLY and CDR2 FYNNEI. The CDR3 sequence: CASSEQAEGKLFF. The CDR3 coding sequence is TGTGCCAGCAGTGAACAGGCGGAGGGAAAACTGTTTTTT.

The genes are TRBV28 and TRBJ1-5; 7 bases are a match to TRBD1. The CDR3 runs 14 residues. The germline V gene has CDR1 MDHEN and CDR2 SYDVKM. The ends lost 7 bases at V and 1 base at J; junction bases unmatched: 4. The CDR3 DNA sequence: TGTGCCAGCACCAGGGACAGAAGCAATCAGCCCCAGCATTTT. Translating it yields CASTRDRSNQPQHF.

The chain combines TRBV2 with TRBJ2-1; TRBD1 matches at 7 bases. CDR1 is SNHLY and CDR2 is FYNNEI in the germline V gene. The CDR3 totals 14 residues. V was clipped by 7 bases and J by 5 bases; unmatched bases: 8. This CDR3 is CASKMGQNHNEQFF. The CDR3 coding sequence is TGTGCCAGCAAAATGGGACAGAACCACAATGAGCAGTTCTTC. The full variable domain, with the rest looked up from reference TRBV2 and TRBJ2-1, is EPEVTQTPSHQVTQMGQEVILRCVPISNHLYFYWYRQILGQKVEFLVSFYNNEISEKSEIFDDQFSVERPDGSNFTLKIRSTKLEDSAMYFCASKMGQNHNEQFFGPGTRLTVL.

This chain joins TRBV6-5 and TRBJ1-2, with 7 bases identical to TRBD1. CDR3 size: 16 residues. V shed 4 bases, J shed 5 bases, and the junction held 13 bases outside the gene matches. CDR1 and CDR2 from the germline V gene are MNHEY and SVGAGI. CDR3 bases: TGTGCCAGCAGTTCCGGGACAGTCATTAATTATTATGGCTACACCTTC. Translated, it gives CASSSGTVINYYGYTF.

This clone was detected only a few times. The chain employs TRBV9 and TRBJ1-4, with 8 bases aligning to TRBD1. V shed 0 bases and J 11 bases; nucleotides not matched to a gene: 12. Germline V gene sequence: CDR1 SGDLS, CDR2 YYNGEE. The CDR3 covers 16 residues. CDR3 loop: CASSVATGQGGGKLFF. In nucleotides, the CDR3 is TGTGCCAGCAGCGTAGCTACCGGACAGGGAGGCGGGAAACTGTTTTTT.

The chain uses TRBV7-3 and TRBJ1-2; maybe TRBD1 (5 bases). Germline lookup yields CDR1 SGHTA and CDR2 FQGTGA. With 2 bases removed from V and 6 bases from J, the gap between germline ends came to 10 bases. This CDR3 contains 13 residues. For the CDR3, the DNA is TGTGCCAGCAGCTTAGGGCAGGGAAATGGCTACACCTTC. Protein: CASSLGQGNGYTF.

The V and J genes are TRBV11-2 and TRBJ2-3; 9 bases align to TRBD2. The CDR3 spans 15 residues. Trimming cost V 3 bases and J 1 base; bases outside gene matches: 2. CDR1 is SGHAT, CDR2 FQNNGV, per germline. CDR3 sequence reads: CASSFIAGGTDTQYF. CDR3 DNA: TGTGCCAGCAGCTTTATAGCGGGGGGCACAGATACGCAGTATTTT.

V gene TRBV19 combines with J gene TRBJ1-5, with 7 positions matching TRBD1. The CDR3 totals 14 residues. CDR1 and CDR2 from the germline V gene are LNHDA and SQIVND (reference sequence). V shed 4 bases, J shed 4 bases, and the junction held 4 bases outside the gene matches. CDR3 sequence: CASSRQGGNQPQHF. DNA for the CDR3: TGTGCCAGTAGTAGACAGGGTGGAAATCAGCCCCAGCATTTT.

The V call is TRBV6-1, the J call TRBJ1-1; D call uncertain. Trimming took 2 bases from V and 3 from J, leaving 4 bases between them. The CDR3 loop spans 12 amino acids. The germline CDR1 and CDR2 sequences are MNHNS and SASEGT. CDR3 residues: CASSESYTEAFF. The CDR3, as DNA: TGTGCCAGCAGTGAATCGTACACTGAAGCTTTCTTT.

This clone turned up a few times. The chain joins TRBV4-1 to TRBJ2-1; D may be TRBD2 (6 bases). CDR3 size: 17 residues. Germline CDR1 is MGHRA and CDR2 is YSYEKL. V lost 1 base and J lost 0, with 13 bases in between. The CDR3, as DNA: TGCGCCAGCAGCCAAGGGAGGGCCGTGAGCTCCTACAATGAGCAGTTCTTC. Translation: CASSQGRAVSSYNEQFF.

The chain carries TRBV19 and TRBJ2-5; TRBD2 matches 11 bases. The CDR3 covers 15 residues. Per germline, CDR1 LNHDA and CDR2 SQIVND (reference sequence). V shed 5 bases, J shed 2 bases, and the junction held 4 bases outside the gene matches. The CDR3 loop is CASSLASGGQETQYF. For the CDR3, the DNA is TGTGCCAGTAGTCTCGCTAGCGGGGGGCAAGAGACCCAGTACTTC.

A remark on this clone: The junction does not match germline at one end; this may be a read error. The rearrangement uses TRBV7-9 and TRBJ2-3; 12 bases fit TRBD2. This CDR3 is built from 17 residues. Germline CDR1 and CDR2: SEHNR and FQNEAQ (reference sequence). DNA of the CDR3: TGTTCCAGCAGCTTTTCTATGACTAGCGGGAGCTCAGATACGCAGTATTTT. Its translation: CSSSFSMTSGSSDTQYF.

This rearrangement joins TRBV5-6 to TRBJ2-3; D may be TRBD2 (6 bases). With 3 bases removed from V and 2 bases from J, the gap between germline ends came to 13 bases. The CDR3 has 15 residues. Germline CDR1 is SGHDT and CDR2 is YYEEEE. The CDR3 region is CASSSIWEDTDTQYF. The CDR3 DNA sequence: TGTGCCAGCAGCTCAATATGGGAGGACACAGATACGCAGTATTTT.

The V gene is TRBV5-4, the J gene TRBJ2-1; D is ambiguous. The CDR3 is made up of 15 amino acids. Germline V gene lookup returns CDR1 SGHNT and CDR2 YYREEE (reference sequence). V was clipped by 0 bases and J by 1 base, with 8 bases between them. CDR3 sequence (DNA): TGTGCCAGCAGCTTGGGGCCCAGTTCCTACAATGAGCAGTTCTTC. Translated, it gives CASSLGPSSYNEQFF.

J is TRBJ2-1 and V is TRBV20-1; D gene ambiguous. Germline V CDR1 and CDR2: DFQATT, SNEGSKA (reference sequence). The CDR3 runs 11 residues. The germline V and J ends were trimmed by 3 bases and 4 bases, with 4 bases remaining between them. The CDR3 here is CSASGYNEQFF. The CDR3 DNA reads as TGCAGTGCTAGCGGGTACAATGAGCAGTTCTTC.

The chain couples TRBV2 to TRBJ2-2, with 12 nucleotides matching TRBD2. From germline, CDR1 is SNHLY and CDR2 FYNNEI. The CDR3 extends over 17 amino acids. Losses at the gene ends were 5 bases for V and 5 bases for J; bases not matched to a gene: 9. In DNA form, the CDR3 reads TGTGCCAGCAGTAGGCTAGCGGGAGGGCCGAGGACCGGGGAGCTGTTTTTT. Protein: CASSRLAGGPRTGELFF.

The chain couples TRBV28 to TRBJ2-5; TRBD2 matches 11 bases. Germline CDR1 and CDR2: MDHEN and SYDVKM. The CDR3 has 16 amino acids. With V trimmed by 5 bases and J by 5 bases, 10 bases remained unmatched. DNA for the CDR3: TGTGCCAGCAGTCAGCAGTCACTAGCGGGAGAGGAGACCCAGTACTTC. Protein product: CASSQQSLAGEETQYF.

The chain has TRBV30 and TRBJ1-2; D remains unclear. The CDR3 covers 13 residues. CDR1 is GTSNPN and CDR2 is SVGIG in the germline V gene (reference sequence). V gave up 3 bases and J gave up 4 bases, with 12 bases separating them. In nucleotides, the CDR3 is TGTGCCTGGAGCCTCGGGGAAATCTATGGCTACACCTTC. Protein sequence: CAWSLGEIYGYTF.